This entry features one T cell receptor (beta chain) sequence. No antigen is known for it. The sample belongs to a study of T cell responses to AZD1222 COVID-19 vaccine. Findings and limits, study-wide: White British donors predominated, females outnumbered males, and clonal diversity was possibly underestimated.

V was cut by 1 base and J by 6 bases, with 15 bases left in between. This CDR3 comprises 15 residues. CDR1 SGHRS and CDR2 YFSETQ come from the germline V gene. Clones were read by immunoSEQ multiplex PCR, and TCRdb kept only the in-frame ones, dropping some. This table holds some 98,000 clones, about 88% found once. This rearrangement joins TRBV5-1 to TRBJ2-3; the D gene is possibly TRBD2 (6 bases). This TCR derives from an adult who received the AZD1222 COVID-19 vaccine. The sequencing used peripheral blood, collected 28 days after the second AZD1222 dose. DNA for the CDR3: TGCGCCAGCAGCTTGATGGAGGGGTTGAAGGATACGCAGTATTTT. Its translation is CASSLMEGLKDTQYF.